Sequencing of this T cell receptor beta chain was carried out in a study of T cell repertoires in cytomegalovirus infection. Across the study: A matching HLA type, together with CMV infection, was signaled by public TCR beta signatures.

With respect to this clonotype: As yet, its antigen is unknown. The junction shows a germline mismatch at one end, possibly a read error.

TCRdb re-called the reads through MiXCR, storing one row per CDR3 protein. This sample has around 440,000 distinct CDR3 sequences, with approximately 10% found just once. Study-wide results and limits: Ex vivo responses were dominated by HLA-C-restricted CMV-specific TCR beta clonotypes. Carriers of CMV plus the relevant HLA were identified by cumulative public TCR beta family frequency.

This CDR3 region has 15 residues. CDR1 and CDR2 from the germline V gene are KGHSH and LQKENI. The sequence was collected from a human donor in good health (CMV status not recorded). Some clones in this sample may be carry-over from other donors' samples. The sequenced sample was PBMCs. The chain has TRBV18 and TRBJ2-3; perhaps D is TRBD1 or TRBD2 (6 bases each). CDR3 nucleotide sequence: TGTGCCAGCTCACCAAGGGACACTAGCACAGATACGGAGTATTTT. This codes for CASSPRDTSTDTEYF.